This TCR beta chain is drawn from a study of blood T cell repertoires in COVID-19. Study overall: Donors in the United States, Italy and Spain gave samples during acute or convalescent COVID-19. Sources were T cells, B-cell-depleted T cells, or PBMCs; the material itself was cDNA or gDNA.

The CDR3 length is 16 residues. Germline-derived CDR1 and CDR2 are MNHNS and SASEGT. Germline trimming cut 1 base from V and 0 bases from J; bases unmatched to any gene: 6. Study processing details: Reference gene primers were amplified, and this amplification served to estimate nucleated cell counts. Data came from immunoSEQ multiplex PCR; TCRdb stores just in-frame clones and leaves some out. The D gene and trimming were derived from the DNA, and the V and J assignments and clone size from that table. The sample records approximately 90,000 clones, around 82% being singletons. This clone was observed once.

The sequence was collected from a human donor in a cohort sampled during active COVID-19. The sequenced sample consisted of peripheral blood. The chain carries TRBV6-1 and TRBJ2-7; TRBD2 matches at 7 bases. CDR3 protein: CASSEGGGMISYEQYF. As DNA, the CDR3 is TGTGCCAGCAGTGAAGGGGGGGGGATGATCTCCTACGAGCAGTACTTC.